This T cell receptor beta chain was sequenced in a study of early T cells in non-severe SARS-CoV-2 infection. Study in general: Chains from this unsorted whole-blood bulk RNA could not be paired. Broader study findings: Missing private and CD4 specificities, VDJdb matching favored anti-spike CD8 responses.

CDR1 and CDR2 from the germline V gene are SGHRS and YFSETQ. V was pared by 0 bases and J by 8 bases, with 11 bases between. The CDR3 spans 14 residues. Unique molecular identifiers were added to individual cDNA molecules. TCRdb independently ran MiXCR on the 5' RACE reads; one entry per CDR3 protein. The sample carries about 33,000 distinct CDR3 sequences, 3.9% recorded once. This clonotype was detected many times. Antigen unknown. The TCR was taken from an adult who was a healthcare worker with PCR-confirmed SARS-CoV-2 infection or an uninfected control (not recorded which). The chain uses TRBV5-1 and TRBJ1-4, with D unresolved. The material sequenced was whole blood. The CDR3, as DNA: TGCGCCAGCAGCTTGGCCACGGGGAAGGAAAAACTGTTTTTT. It translates to CASSLATGKEKLFF.